A single T cell receptor (beta chain) is shown here with its context. Its specificity is not known. Time point noted: newly diagnosed GD, antithyroid drugs for less than 3 months. There was RNA extracted from PBMCs, and the TCR library was made from it. Staff took about 9.8 milliliters of peripheral blood and put it into EDTA tubes. The authors built TCR beta libraries using iRepertoire HTBI primers and Arm-PCR of CDR3 regions. One entry per CDR3 protein results from TCRdb running MiXCR on the multiplex PCR reads. Seen here are 400,000 to 500,000 distinct CDR3 sequences, approximately 15% observed once, and the top ten hold 16%. This CDR3 contains 8 residues. Between the trimmed V and J ends, which lost 7 bases and 8 bases, there was a span of 5 bases. In germline, CDR1 is DFQATT, CDR2 SNEGSKA (reference sequence). These data belong to a study of regulatory T cells in long-lasting Graves disease. Study results and limitations: New patients shared fewer public clonotypes (roughly 1,000) than persistent patients did (2,741).

The same specimen was also included in a second study, on T cells in Graves' hyperthyroidism and ophthalmopathy. As that report states: First-round RT-PCR with HTBI primers amplified the TCR CDR3 region.

V usage is TRBV20-1 and J usage is TRBJ1-2; no definite D call. The sample in question was peripheral blood mononuclear cells (PBMCs), obtained at new diagnosis, from a patient treated with antithyroid drugs. The origin of this receptor is a woman between 25 and 40 years old with Graves disease. The chain's CDR3 is CSEDGYTF. In DNA, the CDR3 is TGCAGTGAGGACGGCTACACCTTC.